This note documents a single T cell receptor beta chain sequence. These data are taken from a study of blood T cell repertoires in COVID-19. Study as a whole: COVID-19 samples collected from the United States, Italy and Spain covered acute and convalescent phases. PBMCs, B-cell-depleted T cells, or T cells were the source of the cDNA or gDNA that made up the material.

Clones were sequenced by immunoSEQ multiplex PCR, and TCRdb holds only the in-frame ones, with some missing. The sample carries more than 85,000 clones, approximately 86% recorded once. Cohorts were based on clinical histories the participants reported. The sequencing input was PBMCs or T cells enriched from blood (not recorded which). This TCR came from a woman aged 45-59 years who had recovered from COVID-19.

CDR3 sequence reads: CASRYGTGNTEAFF. In DNA, the CDR3 is TGTGCCAGCAGATACGGGACAGGAAACACTGAAGCTTTCTTT. The chain couples TRBV28 to TRBJ1-1; 8 nucleotides line up with TRBD1. The CDR3 spans 14 residues. With V trimmed by 6 bases and J by 2 bases, 5 bases remained unmatched. The germline CDR1 and CDR2 sequences are MDHEN and SYDVKM.